This T cell receptor beta chain was sequenced for a study of radiotherapy plus CTLA-4 blockade in lung cancer. About the research overall: The study recorded objective responses in around a sixth of patients and disease control in around 31%.

The study, taken as a whole, reports: Interferon-beta, together with early blood T cell clone dynamics, reportedly best predicted response. TCR clones from tumors expanded in blood after radiotherapy plus ipilimumab.

As regards this clone: Its antigen remains unidentified.

Clones were read by immunoSEQ multiplex PCR, and TCRdb kept only the in-frame ones, dropping some. Found here are about 95,000 clones, under 90% of them singletons; the top ten hold more than 0.75%. Losses at the gene ends were 2 bases for V and 7 bases for J; bases not matched to a gene: 4. This CDR3 region has 16 residues. Germline V CDR1 and CDR2: SGHRS, YFSETQ. This sample comprised peripheral blood, obtained from a patient treated with radiotherapy plus ipilimumab. The clonotype comes from a human donor with non-small cell lung cancer who had stable disease on radiotherapy plus ipilimumab. J is TRBJ1-6 and V is TRBV5-1; TRBD1 matches at 12 bases. The CDR3 spells CASSLGGQGANSPLHF. The CDR3 DNA is TGCGCCAGCAGCTTAGGGGGACAGGGGGCGAATTCACCCCTCCACTTT. Complete variable domain (other parts from reference TRBV5-1 and TRBJ1-6): KAGVTQTPRYLIKTRGQQVTLSCSPISGHRSVSWYQQTPGQGLQFLFEYFSETQRNKGNFPGRFSGRQFSNSRSEMNVSTLELGDSALYLCASSLGGQGANSPLHFGNGTRLTVT.